These 17 T cell receptor beta chains originate from one sample sequenced in a study of blood T cell repertoires in COVID-19. Here immunoSEQ multiplex PCR was the method, and the copy in TCRdb shows in-frame clones only, minus some. Of about 83,000 clones detected, approximately 86% appear once; the ten largest clones hold about 2.9%. The sample taken for sequencing was peripheral blood. These TCRs come from a woman aged 50 to 60 with active or convalescent COVID-19.

The chain combines TRBV5-5 with TRBJ1-2; a possible D gene is TRBD1 (5 bases). The CDR3 has 15 amino acids. The V gene's germline CDR1 is SGHKS and CDR2 YYEKEE (reference sequence). V shed 2 bases and J shed 6 bases, with 17 bases lying between them. CDR3 loop: CASSFGRGEWHGYTF. The CDR3 DNA reads TGTGCCAGCAGCTTTGGGCGGGGCGAGTGGCATGGCTACACCTTC.

This chain links TRBV7-9 with TRBJ1-4, with 9 positions matching TRBD1. Trimming cost V 1 base and J 4 bases; bases outside gene matches: 4. Germline CDR1 SEHNR, CDR2 FQNEAQ (reference sequence). The CDR3 has 16 residues. In nucleotides, the CDR3 is TGTGCCAGCAGCTTAGGGGACAGGGCTTTTAATGAAAAACTGTTTTTT. Translation: CASSLGDRAFNEKLFF.

The CDR3 is CASSPARVSGNQPQHF. CDR3 DNA sequence: TGTGCCAGTAGTCCGGCGAGGGTTTCGGGCAATCAGCCCCAGCATTTT. The chain couples TRBV19 to TRBJ1-5; unclear D gene. Per germline, CDR1 LNHDA and CDR2 SQIVND (reference sequence). The length of the CDR3 is 16 residues. Trimming shortened V by 5 bases and J by 2 bases, and 16 bases separated the two germline ends.

The chain recombines TRBV7-2 with TRBJ1-2, with 8 bases aligning to TRBD1. The CDR3 consists of 13 residues. CDR1 and CDR2 from the germline V gene are SGHTA and FQGNSA. After removal of 5 bases from V and 8 bases from J, the junction contained 7 bases not matched to a gene. The CDR3 bases are TGTGCCAGCAGCCGGGACAGGCTAAGGGGCTACACCTTC. Amino acids: CASSRDRLRGYTF.

This chain uses TRBV12-2 with TRBJ1-1; the table's D call, TRBD1, was not checked against the DNA. TRBV12-2 is a listed pseudogene. CDR3 length: 18 residues. The CDR3 bases are TGTGCAAGTCGCTTATTTGTCAACAGGGGGCGTTTATTCACTGAAGCTTTCTTT. It yields the protein CASRLFVNRGRLFTEAFF.

V gene TRBV10-1 combines with J gene TRBJ2-5; tentatively, D is TRBD1 (5 bases). The CDR3 spans 12 residues. Deletions cut 2 bases from V and 13 bases from J, with 14 bases between. Germline lookup yields CDR1 WNHNN and CDR2 SYGVQD (reference sequence). CDR3 in amino acids: CASSEIRAMVYF. CDR3 nucleotides: TGCGCCAGCAGTGAGATCAGGGCCATGGTGTACTTC.

The chain combines TRBV5-8 with TRBJ2-4; 9 bases fit TRBD1. J lost 2 bases, V lost 5 bases, and 5 bases had no gene match. This CDR3 contains 15 residues. Germline CDR1 and CDR2: SGHTS and YDEGEE. The chain's CDR3 is CASRGYRGPKNIQYF. The CDR3 coding sequence is TGTGCCAGCAGGGGATACAGGGGGCCCAAAAACATTCAGTACTTC.

The CDR3 coding sequence is TGTGCCAGCAGCGGCAACGCCCTAGATACGCAGTATTTT. Translation gives CASSGNALDTQYF. V gene TRBV7-3 combines with J gene TRBJ2-3; D gene ambiguous. V lost 5 bases and J lost 5, with 11 bases in between. This CDR3 is 13 amino acids long. CDR1 and CDR2 (germline): SGHTA, FQGTGA.

As for this clone: Germline and junction disagree at one end, which may indicate a read error. The chain joins TRBV7-7 to TRBJ2-3; 8 nucleotides line up with TRBD2. From germline, CDR1 is SSHAT and CDR2 FNYEAQ (reference sequence). The CDR3 length is 13 residues. The CDR3 DNA reads as TGTGCTAGCAGCCGCACCGCGGGGGGTCTCCAGTATTTT. It is translated as CASSRTAGGLQYF.

This clone was counted only a few times. The chain is built from TRBV7-2 and TRBJ1-1; no clear D gene. The germline V gene encodes CDR1 SGHTA and CDR2 FQGNSA. This CDR3 has 15 residues. Trimming cost V 8 bases and J 1 base, with 17 bases left between them. CDR3 coding DNA: TGTGCCAGCGATCTTTCAGGAGGCGGGAACACTGAAGCTTTCTTT. It yields the protein CASDLSGGGNTEAFF.

In this sample, this clone turned up once. The J gene is TRBJ2-7, the V gene TRBV4-1; D perhaps matches TRBD1 (6 bases). Germline lookup yields CDR1 MGHRA and CDR2 YSYEKL. V lost 2 bases, J lost 7 bases, and 24 bases lay in between. CDR3 size: 17 residues. CDR3 coding DNA: TGCGCCAGCAGCCAAAGGTTTGGACAGTCTCCTTCGGGGGAGCAGTACTTC. Amino acids: CASSQRFGQSPSGEQYF.

The gene calls are TRBV6-2 or TRBV6-3 and TRBJ1-2, with a possible D match to TRBD1 (5 bases). Germline V gene lookup returns CDR1 MNHEY and CDR2 SVGEGT. Trimming shortened V by 2 bases and J by 6 bases, and 10 bases separated the two germline ends. The CDR3 loop spans 13 amino acids. The CDR3 DNA is TGTGCCAGCAGTTACCTTGGACAAGATGGCTACACCTTC. It codes for CASSYLGQDGYTF.

As regards this clone: A junction boundary mismatches the germline segment, possibly from a read error. The chain employs TRBV7-2 and TRBJ2-7, with 9 bases lining up with TRBD1. The CDR3 covers 15 residues. CDR1 and CDR2 from the germline V gene are SGHTA and FQGNSA. CDR3: CAGSSTGTGLNEQYF. Written as DNA, the CDR3 is TGTGCCGGCAGTTCGACCGGGACAGGGCTGAACGAGCAGTACTTC.

This sequence joins TRBV7-9 and TRBJ1-3; D is undetermined. Trimming cost V 4 bases and J 0 bases, with 4 bases left between them. CDR1 and CDR2 (germline): SEHNR, FQNEAQ (reference sequence). The CDR3 runs to 13 residues. The CDR3 DNA reads TGTGCCAGCAGCTCCAACTCTGGAAACACCATATATTTT. Its translation: CASSSNSGNTIYF.

The J gene is TRBJ1-1, the V gene TRBV6-2 or TRBV6-3; D is unresolved. CDR1 is MNHEY, CDR2 SVGEGT, per germline. The CDR3 length is 12 residues. Trimming removed 2 bases at V and 10 bases at J, with 11 bases between. The CDR3: CASSYQLRPAFF. CDR3 DNA sequence: TGTGCCAGCAGTTACCAACTCAGGCCAGCTTTCTTT.

The rearrangement joins TRBV7-9 to TRBJ2-1; 14 bases map to TRBD2. V lost 5 bases and J lost 1; bases outside the gene matches: 10. The CDR3 is 19 residues long. Germline V gene data show CDR1 as SEHNR and CDR2 as FQNEAQ (reference sequence). In nucleotides, the CDR3 is TGTGCCAGCAGCCCCCGGGGGACTAGCGGGGGAAAATCCTACAATGAGCAGTTCTTC. Its protein product is CASSPRGTSGGKSYNEQFF.

The rearrangement links TRBV6-5 to TRBJ2-5, with D perhaps matching TRBD2 (5 bases). Germline V lookup: CDR1 MNHEY, CDR2 SVGAGI. Trimming took off 8 bases at V and 0 bases at J, with 13 bases between the two ends. CDR3 length: 14 residues. For the CDR3, the DNA is TGTGCCAGCGGTCTACTAGGGAACCAAGAGACCCAGTACTTC. Encoded protein: CASGLLGNQETQYF.